This T cell receptor (beta chain) is from a study of OX40 agonist ivuxolimab in advanced cancers. Germline V gives CDR1 MNHEY, CDR2 SMNVEV (reference sequence). The CDR3 runs to 15 residues. The V end lost 4 bases, the J end lost 6 bases, and 18 bases lay between the germline ends. Findings and caveats of the study: Both blood CD4+ and CD8+ T cells showed clonal growth by week 6 at 0.1 to 3.0 mg/kg.

Concerning this clone itself: The antigen remains unidentified.

Measured with immunoSEQ multiplex PCR; TCRdb has only the in-frame clones, and not every one. The sample carries about 32,000 clones, 90% to 95% recorded once. The sample was CD4+ or CD8+ T cells sorted from blood, taken in a trial of the OX40 agonist ivuxolimab. The TCR sequence derives from an adult with an advanced solid tumor such as melanoma, head and neck, liver or kidney cancer. V and J are TRBV27 and TRBJ2-5; D might be TRBD1 (6 bases). For the CDR3, the DNA is TGTGCCAGCAGTTCCGATTTGGGGGCGCTGAAGACCCAGTACTTC. This gives the protein CASSSDLGALKTQYF.